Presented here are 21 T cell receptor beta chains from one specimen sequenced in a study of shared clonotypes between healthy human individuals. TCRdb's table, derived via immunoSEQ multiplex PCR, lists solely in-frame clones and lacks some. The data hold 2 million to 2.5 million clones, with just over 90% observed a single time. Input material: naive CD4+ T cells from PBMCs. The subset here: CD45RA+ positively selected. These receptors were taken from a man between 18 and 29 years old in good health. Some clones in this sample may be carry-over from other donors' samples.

The CDR3 region is CASSSTAGQGYEQYF. The CDR3 DNA reads as TGTGCCAGCAGCTCCACGGCGGGACAGGGCTACGAGCAGTACTTC. The V gene is TRBV7-2, the J gene TRBJ2-7, with TRBD1 matching over 9 bases. The germline gives CDR1 SGHTA, CDR2 FQGNSA. This CDR3 has 15 amino acids. J lost 3 bases, V lost 4 bases, and 7 bases had no gene match.

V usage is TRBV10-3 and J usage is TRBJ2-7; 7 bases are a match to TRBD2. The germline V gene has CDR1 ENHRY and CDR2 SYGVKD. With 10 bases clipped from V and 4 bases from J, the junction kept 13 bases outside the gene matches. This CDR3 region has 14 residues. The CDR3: CATTVGGARYEQYF. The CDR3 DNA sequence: TGTGCCACCACGGTGGGAGGGGCCAGGTACGAGCAGTACTTC.

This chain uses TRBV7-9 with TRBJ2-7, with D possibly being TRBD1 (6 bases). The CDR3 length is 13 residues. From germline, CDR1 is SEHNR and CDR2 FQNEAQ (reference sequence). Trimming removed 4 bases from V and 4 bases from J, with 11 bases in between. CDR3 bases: TGTGCCAGCAGCTCCCGGGACATATACGAGCAGTACTTC. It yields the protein CASSSRDIYEQYF.

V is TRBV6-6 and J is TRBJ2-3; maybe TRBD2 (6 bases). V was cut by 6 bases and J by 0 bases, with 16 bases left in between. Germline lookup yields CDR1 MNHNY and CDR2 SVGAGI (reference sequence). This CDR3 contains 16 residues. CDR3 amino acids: CASRTSSARSTDTQYF. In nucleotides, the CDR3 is TGTGCCAGCAGGACGTCTAGCGCCAGGAGCACAGATACGCAGTATTTT.

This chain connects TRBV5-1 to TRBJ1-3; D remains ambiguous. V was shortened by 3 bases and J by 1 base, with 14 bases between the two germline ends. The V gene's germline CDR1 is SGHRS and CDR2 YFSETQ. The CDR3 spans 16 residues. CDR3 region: CASSSDIITSGNTIYF. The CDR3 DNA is TGCGCCAGCAGCTCCGACATAATCACTTCTGGAAACACCATATATTTT.

The CDR3 bases are TGTGCCAGCAGCCCCTTCCGGGGTCCGAACACCGGGGAGCTGTTTTTT. It is translated as CASSPFRGPNTGELFF. The chain uses TRBV5-6 and TRBJ2-2; TRBD2 might be the D (5 bases). CDR3 size: 16 residues. V was clipped by 4 bases and J by 0 bases, with 13 bases between them. Germline loops: CDR1 SGHDT, CDR2 YYEEEE.

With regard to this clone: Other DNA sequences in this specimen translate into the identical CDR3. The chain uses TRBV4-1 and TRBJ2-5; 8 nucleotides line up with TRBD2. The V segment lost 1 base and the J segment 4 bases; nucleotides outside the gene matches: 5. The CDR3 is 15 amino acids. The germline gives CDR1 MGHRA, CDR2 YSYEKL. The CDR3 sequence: CASSQVGLAGETQYF. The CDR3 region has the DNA TGCGCCAGCAGCCAAGTCGGCCTAGCGGGAGAGACCCAGTACTTC.

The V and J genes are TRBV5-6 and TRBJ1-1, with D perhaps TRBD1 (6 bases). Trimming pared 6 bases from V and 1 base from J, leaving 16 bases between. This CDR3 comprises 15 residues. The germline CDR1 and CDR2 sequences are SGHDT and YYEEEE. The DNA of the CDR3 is TGTGCCAGCAAACTGCGGGGCAGGGGGAACACTGAAGCTTTCTTT. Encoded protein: CASKLRGRGNTEAFF.

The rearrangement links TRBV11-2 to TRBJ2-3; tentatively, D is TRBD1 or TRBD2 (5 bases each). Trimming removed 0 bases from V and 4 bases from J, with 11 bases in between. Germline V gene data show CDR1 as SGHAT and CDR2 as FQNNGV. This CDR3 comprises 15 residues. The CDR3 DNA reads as TGTGCCAGCAGCTTAGAGGGCCGAGGGGCAGATACGCAGTATTTT. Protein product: CASSLEGRGADTQYF.

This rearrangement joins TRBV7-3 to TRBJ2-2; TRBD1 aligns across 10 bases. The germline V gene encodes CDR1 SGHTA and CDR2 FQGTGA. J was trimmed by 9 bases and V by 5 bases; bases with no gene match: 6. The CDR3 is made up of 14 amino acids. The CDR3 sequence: CASSPRQGAWELFF. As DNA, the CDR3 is TGTGCCAGCAGCCCGAGACAGGGGGCCTGGGAGCTGTTTTTT.

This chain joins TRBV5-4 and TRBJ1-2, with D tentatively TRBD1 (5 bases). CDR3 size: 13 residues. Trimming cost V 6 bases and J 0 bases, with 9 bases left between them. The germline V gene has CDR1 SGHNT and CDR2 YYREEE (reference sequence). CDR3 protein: CASKQGPNYGYTF. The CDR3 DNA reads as TGTGCCAGCAAGCAGGGCCCTAACTATGGCTACACCTTC.

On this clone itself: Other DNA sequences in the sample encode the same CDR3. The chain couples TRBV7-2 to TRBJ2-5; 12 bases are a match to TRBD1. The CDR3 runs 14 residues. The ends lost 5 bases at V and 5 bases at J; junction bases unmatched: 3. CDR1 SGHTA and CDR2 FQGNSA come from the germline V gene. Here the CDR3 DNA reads TGTGCCAGCAGCCGGGACAGGGGGCAGGAGACCCAGTACTTC. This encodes CASSRDRGQETQYF.

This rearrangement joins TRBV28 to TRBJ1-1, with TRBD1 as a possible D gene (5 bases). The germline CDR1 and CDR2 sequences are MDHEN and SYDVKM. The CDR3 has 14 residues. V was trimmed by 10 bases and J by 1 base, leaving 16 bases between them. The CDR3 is CATQDGGQNTEAFF. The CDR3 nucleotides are TGTGCCACCCAAGACGGGGGTCAGAACACTGAAGCTTTCTTT. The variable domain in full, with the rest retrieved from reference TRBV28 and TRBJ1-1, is DVKVTQSSRYLVKRTGEKVFLECVQDMDHENMFWYRQDPGLGLRLIYFSYDVKMKEKGDIPEGYSVSREKKERFSLILESASTNQTSMYLCATQDGGQNTEAFFGQGTRLTVV.

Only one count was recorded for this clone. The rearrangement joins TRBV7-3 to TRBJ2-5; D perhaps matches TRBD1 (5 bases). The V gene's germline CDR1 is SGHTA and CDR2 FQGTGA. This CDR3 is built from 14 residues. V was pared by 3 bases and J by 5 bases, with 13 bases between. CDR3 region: CASSLGPGSETQYF. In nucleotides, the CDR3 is TGTGCCAGCAGCTTGGGTCCAGGGTCCGAGACCCAGTACTTC.

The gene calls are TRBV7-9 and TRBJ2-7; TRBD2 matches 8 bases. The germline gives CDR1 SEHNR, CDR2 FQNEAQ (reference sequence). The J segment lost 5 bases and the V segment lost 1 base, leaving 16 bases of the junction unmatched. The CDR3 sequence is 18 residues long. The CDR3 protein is CASSLDLLGSGRIDEQYF. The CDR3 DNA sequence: TGTGCCAGCAGCTTAGACCTCCTTGGGAGCGGGAGAATCGACGAGCAGTACTTC.

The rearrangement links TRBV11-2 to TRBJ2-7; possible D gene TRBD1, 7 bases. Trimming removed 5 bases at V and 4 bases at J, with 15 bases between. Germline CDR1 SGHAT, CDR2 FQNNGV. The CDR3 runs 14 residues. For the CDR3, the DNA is TGTGCCAGCAGCGTCCAGGGGGGTTCGTACGAGCAGTACTTC. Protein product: CASSVQGGSYEQYF. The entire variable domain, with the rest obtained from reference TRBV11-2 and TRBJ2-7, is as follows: EAGVAQSPRYKIIEKRQSVAFWCNPISGHATLYWYQQILGQGPKLLIQFQNNGVVDDSQLPKDRFSAERLKGVDSTLKIQPAKLEDSAVYLCASSVQGGSYEQYFGPGTRLTVT.

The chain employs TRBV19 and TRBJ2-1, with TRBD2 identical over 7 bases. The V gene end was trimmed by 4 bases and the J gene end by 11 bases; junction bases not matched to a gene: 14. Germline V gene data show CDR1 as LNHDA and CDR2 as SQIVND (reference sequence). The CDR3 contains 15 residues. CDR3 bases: TGTGCCAGTAGTACTCCAGGTGGTAGCGGGCCTAAGCAGTTCTTC. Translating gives CASSTPGGSGPKQFF.

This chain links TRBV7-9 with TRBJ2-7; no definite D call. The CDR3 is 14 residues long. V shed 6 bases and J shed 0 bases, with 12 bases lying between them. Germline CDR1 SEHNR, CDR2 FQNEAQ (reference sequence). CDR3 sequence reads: CASRLSLNSYEQYF. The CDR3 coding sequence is TGTGCCAGCAGACTTTCTTTAAACTCCTACGAGCAGTACTTC.

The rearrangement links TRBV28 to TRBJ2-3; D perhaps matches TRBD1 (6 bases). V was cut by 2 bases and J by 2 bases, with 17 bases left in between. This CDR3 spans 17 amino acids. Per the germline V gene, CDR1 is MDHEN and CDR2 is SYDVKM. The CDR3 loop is CASSLMGAEAYTDTQYF. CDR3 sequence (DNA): TGTGCCAGCAGTTTAATGGGGGCGGAAGCTTACACAGATACGCAGTATTTT.

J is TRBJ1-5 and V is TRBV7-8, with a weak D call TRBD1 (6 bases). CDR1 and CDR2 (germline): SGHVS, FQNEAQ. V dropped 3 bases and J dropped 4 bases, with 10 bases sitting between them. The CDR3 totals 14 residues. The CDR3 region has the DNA TGTGCCAGCAGCTTTAAGGGGGGTAATCAGCCCCAGCATTTT. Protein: CASSFKGGNQPQHF.

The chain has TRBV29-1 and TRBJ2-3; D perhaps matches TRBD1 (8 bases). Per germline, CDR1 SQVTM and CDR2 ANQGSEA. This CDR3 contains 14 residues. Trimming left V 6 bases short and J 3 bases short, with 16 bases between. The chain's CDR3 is CSVHRGGSTDTQYF. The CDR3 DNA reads TGCAGCGTCCACAGGGGGGGTAGTACAGATACGCAGTATTTT.